The T cell receptor beta chain described here comes from a study of cytomegalovirus exposure and HLA in healthy donors. Germline CDR1 is MNHNS and CDR2 is SASEGT. This CDR3 has 13 residues. With 4 bases removed from V and 1 base from J, the gap between germline ends came to 7 bases. In this sample, this clone turned up a few times. The study ran its PCR with 60 Vbeta and 13 Jbeta primers. TCRdb's copy holds only in-frame clones and misses some; the assay was immunoSEQ multiplex PCR. The sample holds about 120,000 clones, 60% to 80% seen once. The chain is built from TRBV6-1 and TRBJ1-1; possibly TRBD1 for D (5 bases). Sequencing was carried out using PBMCs. This TCR was recovered from a man aged 45-65 years in good health and CMV-seropositive. The CDR3 region has the DNA TGTGCCAGCAGTGGGACACCGAACACTGAAGCTTTCTTT. It encodes CASSGTPNTEAFF.